The clone carrying this TCR beta chain was seen many times. The data were obtained in a study of metastatic and nonmetastatic thyroid tumors. The CDR3 has 15 amino acids. CDR1 and CDR2 from the germline V gene are SGDLS and YYNGEE. Losses at the gene ends were 2 bases for V and 4 bases for J; bases not matched to a gene: 4. None of the patients had undergone any treatment ahead of thyroid surgery. TCRdb reprocessed the PCR reads using MiXCR. The sample lists 9,000 to 9,500 clones, around 31% occurring once. The sample consisted of tumor tissue. V gene TRBV9 combines with J gene TRBJ2-1; TRBD1 agrees at 9 bases. The sequence came from a female donor with papillary thyroid cancer or a benign thyroid nodule (not recorded which). Some clones in this sample may be carry-over from other donors' samples. The CDR3, as DNA: TGTGCCAGCAGCGTGGGACAGGGTCATTACAATGAGCAGTTCTTC. Translation: CASSVGQGHYNEQFF.